Presented here are 23 T cell receptor beta chains from one specimen sequenced in a study of identical twins. Each CDR3 protein gets one entry after TCRdb re-called the 5' RACE reads with MiXCR. The repertoire holds hundreds of thousands of distinct CDR3 sequences, with 15% to 20% as singletons. Separately, the same data were catalogued under a study of T cells expressing NK-cell markers.

Source material: PBMCs. The receptor set was obtained from a woman aged 18-30 years in good health.

The chain has TRBV20-1 and TRBJ2-3; tentatively, D is TRBD1 (5 bases). V lost 1 base to trimming and J lost 2 bases, with 13 bases between them. The CDR3 is 15 amino acids. The V gene's germline CDR1 is DFQATT and CDR2 SNEGSKA (reference sequence). In DNA form, the CDR3 reads TGCAGTGCTAGAGTCCAGGGCCTACTCACAGATACGCAGTATTTT. Protein: CSARVQGLLTDTQYF.

CDR3 nucleotide sequence: TGCAGCGTTGAAGGGGGAGCCTCTAACTATGGCTACACCTTC. It is translated as CSVEGGASNYGYTF. The chain uses TRBV29-1 and TRBJ1-2; no reliable D call. The CDR3 totals 14 residues. CDR1 and CDR2 from the germline V gene are SQVTM and ANQGSEA. Trimming removed 1 base at V and 0 bases at J, with 9 bases between.

The V gene is TRBV5-5, the J gene TRBJ2-3; 9 bases align to TRBD2. Per germline, CDR1 SGHKS and CDR2 YYEKEE (reference sequence). The length of the CDR3 is 15 residues. J gave up 6 bases and V 0 bases, and 5 bases lay outside the gene matches. In DNA form, the CDR3 reads TGTGCCAGCAGCTTGGATCGGCTAGCGGGGGATACGCAGTATTTT. Residues: CASSLDRLAGDTQYF.

This clonotype has only a few counts. The chain recombines TRBV29-1 with TRBJ2-7, with a weak D call TRBD1 (6 bases). The germline V gene has CDR1 SQVTM and CDR2 ANQGSEA. The CDR3 is 13 residues long. The ends were cut back, 7 bases at V and 5 bases at J, with 18 bases in the middle. In DNA, the CDR3 is TGCAGCGCCAGCCTTCCCTACAGGGACGAGCAGTACTTC. Translation: CSASLPYRDEQYF.

This clonotype was found many times. The CDR3 sequence is CSVVGLGNNEQFF. In DNA form, the CDR3 reads TGCAGCGTTGTGGGACTAGGGAACAATGAGCAGTTCTTC. The V and J genes are TRBV29-1 and TRBJ2-1; 8 nucleotides match TRBD2. Per the germline V gene, CDR1 is SQVTM and CDR2 is ANQGSEA. V dropped 4 bases and J dropped 5; count of bases not matched to a gene: 4. The CDR3 contains 13 residues.

This chain connects TRBV2 to TRBJ2-3; D unclear. The germline V gene encodes CDR1 SNHLY and CDR2 FYNNEI. V was trimmed by 5 bases and J by 1 base, leaving 10 bases between them. The CDR3 has 14 residues. The chain's CDR3 is CASSYNPGTDTQYF. CDR3 nucleotide sequence: TGTGCCAGCAGTTATAACCCCGGCACAGATACGCAGTATTTT.

This clonotype was detected ten times or more. The chain uses TRBV20-1 and TRBJ2-4; 7 bases match TRBD2. In germline, CDR1 is DFQATT, CDR2 SNEGSKA (reference sequence). The V gene end was trimmed by 4 bases and the J gene end by 0 bases; junction bases not matched to a gene: 0. This CDR3 spans 13 amino acids. DNA of the CDR3: TGCAGTGCTAAGCGGGAAGCCAAAAACATTCAGTACTTC. Translating it yields CSAKREAKNIQYF.

The chain employs TRBV6-5 and TRBJ2-7; TRBD1 is a possible D gene (6 bases). V lost 0 bases and J 6 bases, leaving 15 bases between the germline ends. Looked up from germline, CDR1 is MNHEY and CDR2 is SVGAGI. The CDR3 spans 15 residues. The CDR3 nucleotides are TGTGCCAGCAGTTACTCGACGGGACACTTAAGCGAGCAGTACTTC. Residues: CASSYSTGHLSEQYF.

The chain uses TRBV5-1 and TRBJ1-2; D gene ambiguous. This CDR3 contains 14 residues. Germline CDR1 and CDR2: SGHRS and YFSETQ. V lost 3 bases to trimming and J lost 0 bases, with 9 bases between them. CDR3 nucleotides: TGCGCCAGCAGCTCCAGCGAAGCTAACTATGGCTACACCTTC. Amino acid sequence: CASSSSEANYGYTF.

The chain has TRBV5-1 and TRBJ2-7; D is possibly TRBD1 (6 bases). The CDR3 sequence is 13 residues long. In germline, CDR1 is SGHRS, CDR2 YFSETQ. Trimming left V 2 bases short and J 6 bases short, with 12 bases between. The CDR3 bases are TGCGCCAGCAGCTTACAGGGTCGTCGCGAGCAGTACTTC. Protein product: CASSLQGRREQYF.

This clonotype was counted between two and nine times. CDR3 residues: CAAQFSGRFQETQYF. The CDR3 nucleotides read TGTGCCGCCCAGTTTAGCGGGAGATTTCAAGAGACCCAGTACTTC. The chain employs TRBV10-3 and TRBJ2-5, with 9 bases matching TRBD2. From germline, CDR1 is ENHRY and CDR2 SYGVKD. V was clipped by 11 bases and J by 2 bases; unmatched bases: 12. The CDR3 totals 15 residues.

This clonotype showed up just a few times. The CDR3 loop is CASSYSQTYTGELFF. In DNA, the CDR3 is TGTGCCAGCAGTTACTCCCAGACCTATACCGGGGAGCTGTTTTTT. J is TRBJ2-2 and V is TRBV6-5; D is undetermined. Between the trimmed V and J ends, which lost 0 bases and 5 bases, there was a span of 10 bases. CDR3 length equals 15 residues. Germline V gives CDR1 MNHEY, CDR2 SVGAGI.

The CDR3 loop is CSARVGGTGTNIQYF. Here the CDR3 DNA reads TGCAGTGCCCGCGTGGGGGGGACAGGGACAAACATTCAGTACTTC. The V gene is TRBV20-1, the J gene TRBJ2-4; the match to TRBD1 covers 9 bases. V lost 6 bases and J lost 6; bases outside the gene matches: 12. Germline CDR1 is DFQATT and CDR2 is SNEGSKA (reference sequence). This CDR3 has 15 residues.

This clonotype was seen more than once but under ten times. The J gene is TRBJ1-2, the V gene TRBV6-1; the D gene is possibly TRBD1 (5 bases). The germline V gene has CDR1 MNHNS and CDR2 SASEGT. The V and J ends lost 11 bases and 6 bases respectively, with 28 bases between them. There are 16 residues in the CDR3. The CDR3 spells CAVRRGAGQGGDGYTF. The CDR3 DNA follows: TGTGCCGTCCGTCGAGGGGCAGGGCAGGGAGGAGATGGCTACACCTTC.

The chain recombines TRBV5-1 with TRBJ1-1, with a weak D call TRBD1 (6 bases). The CDR3 runs 14 residues. Germline assignment: CDR1 SGHRS and CDR2 YFSETQ. V lost 5 bases, J lost 4 bases, and 15 bases lay in between. CDR3 coding DNA: TGCGCCAGCAGATGGACAGCCATTCCCACTGAAGCTTTCTTT. It translates to CASRWTAIPTEAFF.

This clonotype showed up just once. This chain uses TRBV6-2 or TRBV6-3 with TRBJ1-3; the D gene is possibly TRBD1 (5 bases). V was trimmed by 7 bases and J by 2 bases, leaving 12 bases between them. Germline CDR1 MNHEY, CDR2 SVGEGT. CDR3 size: 14 residues. The CDR3 DNA reads as TGTGCCAGCACCCTTGGGGGACCTGGAAACACCATATATTTT. It yields the protein CASTLGGPGNTIYF.

This clonotype was counted a few times. V gene TRBV6-1 combines with J gene TRBJ2-7, with 11 nucleotides matching TRBD1. Germline CDR1 and CDR2: MNHNS and SASEGT. Trimming at V came to 6 bases and at J to 5 bases, leaving 12 bases not matched to a gene. The CDR3 runs 16 residues. Written as DNA, the CDR3 is TGTGCCAGCAGGGGCACCGGGACAGGGGGGATCCACGAGCAGTACTTC. Residues: CASRGTGTGGIHEQYF.

This clonotype was recorded a few times. The chain is built from TRBV4-1 and TRBJ1-2, with D unclear. Germline values: CDR1 MGHRA, CDR2 YSYEKL. The CDR3 has 13 residues. V was trimmed by 0 bases and J by 3 bases, leaving 5 bases between them. The CDR3 loop reads CASSQDGDYGYTF. The DNA for the CDR3 is TGCGCCAGCAGCCAAGACGGAGACTATGGCTACACCTTC.

This sequence joins TRBV7-9 and TRBJ2-1; D ambiguous. Deletions cut 5 bases from V and 8 bases from J, with 19 bases between. Germline assignment: CDR1 SEHNR and CDR2 FQNEAQ (reference sequence). This CDR3 contains 15 residues. The CDR3 region is CASSADLLTGYEQFF. CDR3 nucleotide sequence: TGTGCCAGCAGCGCGGACCTACTAACTGGCTATGAGCAGTTCTTC.

Notes on this clonotype: A read error may be the cause here, since a much bigger clone is one base away. The chain uses TRBV12-3 or TRBV12-4 and TRBJ2-3; TRBD2 matches 11 bases. The CDR3 is 15 amino acids. CDR3 sequence: CASSQTSGGFHTHYF. CDR3 bases: TGTGCCAGCAGTCAAACTAGCGGGGGTTTTCATACGCACTATTTT.

In this sample, this clonotype turned up many times. The chain is built from TRBV10-3 and TRBJ2-7; a possible D gene is TRBD1 (5 bases). This CDR3 region has 14 residues. Between the trimmed V and J ends, which lost 5 bases and 0 bases, there was a span of 11 bases. Germline V gene data show CDR1 as ENHRY and CDR2 as SYGVKD. Here the CDR3 DNA reads TGTGCCATCAGTCCCCGACAGAGCTCCTACGAGCAGTACTTC. Protein: CAISPRQSSYEQYF.

V usage is TRBV7-9 and J usage is TRBJ2-3; D may be TRBD1 or TRBD2 (5 bases each). The V and J ends lost 4 bases and 1 base respectively, with 15 bases between them. CDR3 size: 16 residues. Germline V gives CDR1 SEHNR, CDR2 FQNEAQ (reference sequence). This CDR3 is CASSSRYRDRTDTQYF. The CDR3 DNA reads as TGTGCCAGCAGCTCCCGCTACCGGGACCGCACAGATACGCAGTATTTT.

The chain carries TRBV10-3 and TRBJ2-3, with D possibly being TRBD2 (6 bases). CDR1 and CDR2 (germline): ENHRY, SYGVKD. The germline V and J ends were trimmed by 6 bases and 5 bases, with 9 bases remaining between them. The CDR3 loop spans 12 amino acids. The CDR3 sequence: CAISGGLDTQYF. CDR3 nucleotides: TGTGCCATCAGCGGAGGGCTAGATACGCAGTATTTT.